This T cell receptor beta chain was recovered during a study of CD8 T cells in ankylosing spondylitis. A quantitative 5'-RACE method, one with molecular barcodes, was used to make TCR beta libraries. One entry per CDR3 protein, called by TCRdb with MiXCR from the 5' RACE reads. This table has some 350,000 distinct CDR3 sequences, about 14% appearing once. The origin of this receptor is a male donor with ankylosing spondylitis or in good health (not recorded which). The material sequenced was blood, either unsorted or a sorted T cell fraction (not recorded which).

This CDR3 is CSVEVSHTDTQYF. DNA of the CDR3: TGCAGCGTTGAAGTTAGTCACACAGATACGCAGTATTTT. J is TRBJ2-3 and V is TRBV29-1; D uncertain. V dropped 1 base and J dropped 2 bases, with 7 bases sitting between them. This CDR3 spans 13 amino acids. Germline values: CDR1 SQVTM, CDR2 ANQGSEA.